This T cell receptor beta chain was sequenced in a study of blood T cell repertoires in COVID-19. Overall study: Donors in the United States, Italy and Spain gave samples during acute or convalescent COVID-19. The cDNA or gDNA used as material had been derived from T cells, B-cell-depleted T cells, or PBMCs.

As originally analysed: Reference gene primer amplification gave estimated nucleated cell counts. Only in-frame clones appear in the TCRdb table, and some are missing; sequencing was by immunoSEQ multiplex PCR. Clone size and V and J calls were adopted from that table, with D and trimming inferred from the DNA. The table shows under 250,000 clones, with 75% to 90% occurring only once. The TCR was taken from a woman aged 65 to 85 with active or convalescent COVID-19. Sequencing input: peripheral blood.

CDR3 protein: CASSLASDQPQHF. CDR3 DNA: TGTGCCAGCAGTTTAGCAAGCGACCAGCCCCAGCATTTT. The chain uses TRBV12-3 or TRBV12-4 and TRBJ1-5; D remains unclear. Trimming shortened V by 0 bases and J by 7 bases, and 7 bases separated the two germline ends. CDR3 length: 13 residues.